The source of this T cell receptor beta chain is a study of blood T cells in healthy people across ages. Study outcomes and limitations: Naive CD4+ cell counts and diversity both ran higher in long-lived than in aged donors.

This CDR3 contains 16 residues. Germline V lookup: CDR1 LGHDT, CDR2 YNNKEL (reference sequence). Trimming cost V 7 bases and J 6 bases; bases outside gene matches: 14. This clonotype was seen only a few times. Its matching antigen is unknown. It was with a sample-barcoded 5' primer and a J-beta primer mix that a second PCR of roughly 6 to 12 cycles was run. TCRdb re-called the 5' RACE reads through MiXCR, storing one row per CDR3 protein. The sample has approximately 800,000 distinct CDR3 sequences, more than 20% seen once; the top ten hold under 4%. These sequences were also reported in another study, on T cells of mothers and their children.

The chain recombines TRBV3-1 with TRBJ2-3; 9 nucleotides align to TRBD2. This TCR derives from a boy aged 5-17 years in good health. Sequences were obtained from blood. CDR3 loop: CASISSGGPGSDTQYF. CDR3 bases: TGTGCCAGCATCTCCAGCGGGGGGCCCGGTAGCGATACGCAGTATTTT.